This is a list of T cell receptor beta chains from one sample in a study of shared clonotypes between healthy human individuals. The method was immunoSEQ multiplex PCR; TCRdb's version includes in-frame clones alone and lacks a portion of them. This table holds some 680,000 clones, 73% found once. The sequenced sample consisted of memory CD4+ T cells sorted from blood. These receptors were taken from a woman aged 25 to 39 in good health. Each CDR3 is given with its conserved first and last residue.

v_call cdr3_aa
TRBV27 CASSFRLSWDAEAFF
TRBV29-1 CSVVGQVNEQFF
TRBV4-2 CASSHEKYYGYTF
TRBV7-2 CASSSTGVNEQYF
TRBV4-1 CASSQDARQGRTQYF
TRBV27 CASSLSPPIVGGGPTRETQYF
TRBV28 CASSSDRGTDTQYF
TRBV6-1 CASSELGGMPNTGELFF
TRBV19 CASSKRWNQPQHF
TRBV11-3 CASRGQMDEQFF
TRBV7-9 CASSMGRSNQPQHF
TRBV15 CATSRDRGPTDTQYF
TRBV27 CASSLQKGGREQYF
TRBV19 CASSQGLQETQYF
TRBV7-9 CASSWDGNTEAFF
TRBV19 CASSRGPNGRGDTIYF
TRBV28 CASSSPTSGRAQETQYF
TRBV21-1 CASSKNTLEQYF
TRBV6-1 CASRRDRFEWEKLFF
TRBV4-1 CASSLQGGTNTGELFF
TRBV18 CASSPNHEAATNEKLFF
TRBV25-1 CASSDWLTRETQYF
TRBV2 CASSDGWVAGGRTGELFF
TRBV19 CASSIDLGGNTEAFF
TRBV28 CASRGSGTGLYTEAFF
TRBV2 CASIRGLKYYTF
TRBV5-4 CASSFRGTPSYEQYF
TRBV27 CASSLSGTNVGAQYF
TRBV6-6 CASSYSDGRDNEQFF
TRBV5-1 CASSPQGEKLFF
TRBV21-1 CASSKGQGYTGELFF
TRBV7-2 CASSTYGTTDTQYF
TRBV30 CAWSERGGGGYTF
TRBV7-8 CASSLLGGRQETQYF
TRBV5-1 CASQSGTSGRGWSYNEQFF
TRBV25-1 CASSQEYPGQGIHNEQFF